The clone carrying this T cell receptor beta chain has a single count. The antigen remains undetermined. The sample originates from a study of shared clonotypes between healthy human individuals. Study-level information: Per donor, three plates held CD4 naive cells, three held CD4 memory, two held CD8 naive and one held CD8 memory. Regarding the study as a whole: Only blood underwent sampling, and tissue repertoires likely differ. The study found lower generation probabilities in non-shared clonotypes than in those shared by all four donors. The small donor group covered limited genetic and exposure diversity.

The CDR3 is 15 amino acids. Trimming took 6 bases from V and 5 from J, leaving 17 bases between them. Germline V gene lookup returns CDR1 SGHVS and CDR2 FQNEAQ. Libraries were prepared by immunoSEQ multiplex PCR; TCRdb keeps only in-frame clonotypes and omits some of them. Of more than 2 million clones listed, around 93% were seen once; the top ten hold under 2%. Terminally differentiated effector memory CD45RA+ cells were excluded from the naive CD8 cells, which were CD45RO-negative and positively selected for CCR7. The J gene is TRBJ2-1, the V gene TRBV7-8, with D uncertain. The source is a man aged 18 to 35 in good health. Some clones in this sample may be carry-over from other donors' samples. Input material: naive CD8+ T cells from PBMCs. The CDR3, as DNA: TGTGCCAGCAGGCTTAGTAATGGGGTGGACAATGAGCAGTTCTTC. It translates to CASRLSNGVDNEQFF.